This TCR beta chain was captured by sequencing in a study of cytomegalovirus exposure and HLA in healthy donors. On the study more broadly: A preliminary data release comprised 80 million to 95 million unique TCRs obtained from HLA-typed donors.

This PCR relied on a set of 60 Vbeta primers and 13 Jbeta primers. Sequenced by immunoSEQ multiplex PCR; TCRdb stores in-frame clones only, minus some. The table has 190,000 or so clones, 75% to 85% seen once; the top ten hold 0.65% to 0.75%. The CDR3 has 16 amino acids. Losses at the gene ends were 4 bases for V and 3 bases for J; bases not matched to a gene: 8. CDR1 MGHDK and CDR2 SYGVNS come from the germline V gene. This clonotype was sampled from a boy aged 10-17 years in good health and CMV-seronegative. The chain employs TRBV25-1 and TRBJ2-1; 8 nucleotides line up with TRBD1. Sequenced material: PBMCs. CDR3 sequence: CASSGLLGQDYNEQFF. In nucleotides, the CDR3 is TGTGCCAGCAGTGGGTTATTGGGACAGGACTACAATGAGCAGTTCTTC.